This passage covers 19 T cell receptor beta chains from one sample sequenced in a study of regulatory T cells in long-lasting Graves disease. CDR3-region Arm-PCR and iRepertoire HTBI primers produced the TCR beta libraries. A single record per CDR3 protein comes from TCRdb applying MiXCR to the multiplex PCR reads. The data hold 450,000 to 600,000 distinct CDR3 sequences, with roughly 12% observed a single time. Time point meaning: newly diagnosed GD, antithyroid drugs for less than 3 months. The TCR library was made from RNA extracted from PBMCs. The same sample was also used in a study of T cells in Graves' hyperthyroidism and ophthalmopathy.

Sample: peripheral blood mononuclear cells (PBMCs), taken at new diagnosis, from a patient treated with antithyroid drugs. The receptor set was obtained from a man aged 25-45 years with Graves disease.

At least ten counts were recorded for this clonotype. Written as DNA, the CDR3 is TGTGCCAGCACTACTATGACAGCGAGCACAGATACGCAGTATTTT. Translation gives CASTTMTASTDTQYF. The V call is TRBV12-3 or TRBV12-4, the J call TRBJ2-3, with a possible D match to TRBD1 (5 bases). Trimming left V 7 bases short and J 0 bases short, with 14 bases between. The CDR3 totals 15 residues.

The sample holds a few counts of this clonotype. The chain combines TRBV6-2 or TRBV6-3 with TRBJ2-1; maybe TRBD2 (5 bases). The CDR3 length is 17 residues. Trimming pared 0 bases from V and 3 bases from J, leaving 15 bases between. The germline CDR1 and CDR2 sequences are MNHEY and SVGEGT. The CDR3 loop is CASSYSRREWGYNEQFF. In DNA, the CDR3 is TGTGCCAGCAGTTACTCGAGAAGGGAGTGGGGCTACAATGAGCAGTTCTTC.

In this sample, this clonotype turned up a few times. The V gene is TRBV5-5, the J gene TRBJ2-7, with a possible D match to TRBD2 (5 bases). The germline V gene has CDR1 SGHKS and CDR2 YYEKEE (reference sequence). V lost 3 bases and J 7 bases, leaving 11 bases between the germline ends. This CDR3 region has 12 residues. In nucleotides, the CDR3 is TGTGCCAGCAGCTGGCCCCCGGGGGAGCAGTACTTC. It specifies CASSWPPGEQYF.

This clonotype occurred many times. The chain is built from TRBV14 and TRBJ2-1; D is uncertain. V dropped 0 bases and J dropped 8 bases, with 8 bases sitting between them. CDR1 is SGHDN and CDR2 is FVKESK in the germline V gene. This CDR3 spans 13 amino acids. The CDR3 loop is CASSQDLADEQFF. CDR3 nucleotide sequence: TGTGCCAGCAGCCAAGATTTGGCGGATGAGCAGTTCTTC. The entire variable domain, with the rest obtained from reference TRBV14 and TRBJ2-1, is as follows: EAGVTQFPSHSVIEKGQTVTLRCDPISGHDNLYWYRRVMGKEIKFLLHFVKESKQDESGMPNNRFLAERTGGTYSTLKVQPAELEDSGVYFCASSQDLADEQFFGPGTRLTVL.

This clonotype came up many times. The chain employs TRBV2 and TRBJ2-2; 8 bases align to TRBD2. CDR3 size: 16 residues. The J segment lost 3 bases and the V segment lost 4 bases, leaving 7 bases of the junction unmatched. CDR1 and CDR2 from the germline V gene are SNHLY and FYNNEI. CDR3 nucleotides: TGTGCCAGCAGTGTGGGGCGGGAGGCCCACACCGGGGAGCTGTTTTTT. The encoded protein is CASSVGREAHTGELFF.

The genes are TRBV11-2 and TRBJ2-5, with 7 nucleotides matching TRBD2. Germline assignment: CDR1 SGHAT and CDR2 FQNNGV. The CDR3 is made up of 12 amino acids. The V gene end was trimmed by 1 base and the J gene end by 12 bases; junction bases not matched to a gene: 5. This CDR3 reads CASSLGGREKYF. The DNA of the CDR3 is TGTGCCAGCAGCTTAGGAGGGCGGGAGAAGTACTTC.

This clonotype appeared many times. V usage is TRBV10-1 and J usage is TRBJ2-1; TRBD1 agrees at 7 bases. The CDR3 consists of 15 residues. The trim removed 3 bases at V and 8 bases at J, leaving 10 bases unmatched. Germline CDR1 WNHNN, CDR2 SYGVQD (reference sequence). The CDR3: CASSDPGQTLDEQFF. Written as DNA, the CDR3 is TGCGCCAGCAGTGACCCGGGACAGACCTTGGATGAGCAGTTCTTC.

The sample holds one count of this clonotype. This rearrangement joins TRBV4-1 to TRBJ1-2, with TRBD1 as a possible D gene (5 bases). This CDR3 is built from 14 residues. Germline V gene lookup returns CDR1 MGHRA and CDR2 YSYEKL. Trimming stripped 1 base from V and 5 bases from J, with 11 bases between. The CDR3 coding sequence is TGCGCCAGCAGCCAAGGTCGCAGGGAATATGGCTACACCTTC. Its translation is CASSQGRREYGYTF.

This clonotype showed up many times. The chain employs TRBV6-1 and TRBJ2-7, with D unresolved. The CDR3 is 13 residues long. Trimming took 7 bases from V and 2 from J, leaving 12 bases between them. Germline V CDR1 and CDR2: MNHNS, SASEGT. CDR3 nucleotide sequence: TGTGCCAGCACCATTGCCATTACCTACGAGCAGTACTTC. Encoded protein: CASTIAITYEQYF.

The V and J genes are TRBV7-3 and TRBJ2-2; perhaps TRBD2 as D (6 bases). Deletions cut 4 bases from V and 2 bases from J, with 20 bases between. Germline-derived CDR1 and CDR2 are SGHTA and FQGTGA. The CDR3 spans 18 residues. The CDR3 here is CASSSFDTSRINTGELFF. The CDR3 DNA sequence: TGTGCCAGCAGCTCTTTTGATACTAGCAGGATTAACACCGGGGAGCTGTTTTTT.

This clonotype has at least ten counts. This chain joins TRBV20-1 and TRBJ1-5; D gene unclear. The CDR3 loop spans 14 amino acids. The V gene lost 4 bases and the J gene lost 0 bases, with 10 bases spanning the gap. Germline V gene data show CDR1 as DFQATT and CDR2 as SNEGSKA (reference sequence). CDR3 coding DNA: TGCAGTGCTACTGAAGACAATAGCAATCAGCCCCAGCATTTT. As protein: CSATEDNSNQPQHF.

As concerns this clonotype: Being one base from a much bigger clone, this may be a read error. CDR3 coding DNA: TGTGCCAGCGGAGTGAACACTGAAGCTTTCTTT. Its protein product is CASGVNTEAFF. This sequence joins TRBV7-2 and TRBJ1-1; D ambiguous. V lost 8 bases and J lost 0, with 4 bases in between. This CDR3 has 11 amino acids. Germline loops: CDR1 SGHTA, CDR2 FQGNSA.

In this sample, this clonotype turned up a few times. The genes are TRBV9 and TRBJ2-7; TRBD1 or TRBD2 may be the D gene (5 bases each). CDR3 length equals 14 residues. Germline values: CDR1 SGDLS, CDR2 YYNGEE. V was cut by 3 bases and J by 2 bases, with 12 bases left in between. Written as DNA, the CDR3 is TGTGCCAGCAGCGGGGGACGGAATCCCTACGAGCAGTACTTC. Translated, it gives CASSGGRNPYEQYF.

This clonotype was seen a few times. The genes are TRBV30 and TRBJ2-7; TRBD1 aligns across 8 bases. Germline-derived CDR1 and CDR2 are GTSNPN and SVGIG (reference sequence). J gave up 7 bases and V 4 bases, and 15 bases lay outside the gene matches. This CDR3 region has 15 residues. CDR3 nucleotides: TGTGCCTGGAATTTGAGAGGACAGGGCTCTCGTGAGCAGTACTTC. It specifies CAWNLRGQGSREQYF.

The sample holds a few counts of this clonotype. The chain links TRBV3-1 to TRBJ2-2, with 7 bases lining up with TRBD2. The CDR3 totals 15 residues. Germline CDR1 reads LGHDT; CDR2 reads YNNKEL (reference sequence). V shed 5 bases and J 1 base; nucleotides not matched to a gene: 4. CDR3 nucleotides: TGTGCCAGCAGCAGGAGCGGGATGAACACCGGGGAGCTGTTTTTT. Translated, it gives CASSRSGMNTGELFF.

This clonotype was counted only a few times. The chain joins TRBV6-2 or TRBV6-3 to TRBJ2-1, with 9 bases that match TRBD2. CDR1 is MNHEY, CDR2 SVGEGT, per germline. The CDR3 is 13 residues long. J gave up 11 bases and V 5 bases, and 7 bases lay outside the gene matches. The CDR3 reads CASSDAAGGKQFF. CDR3 sequence (DNA): TGTGCCAGCAGTGACGCAGCGGGAGGTAAGCAGTTCTTC.

This clonotype was recorded at least ten times. This rearrangement joins TRBV5-1 to TRBJ2-1; 12 bases align to TRBD1. V gave up 6 bases and J gave up 7 bases; unmatched junction bases: 11. The germline CDR1 and CDR2 sequences are SGHRS and YFSETQ. This CDR3 spans 16 amino acids. CDR3 loop: CASTPTGTGGYNEQFF. The CDR3 bases are TGCGCCAGCACGCCCACCGGGACAGGGGGCTATAATGAGCAGTTCTTC.

This clonotype has a count of ten or more. The chain uses TRBV6-1 and TRBJ2-7; 7 bases align to TRBD2. The V gene end was trimmed by 4 bases and the J gene end by 0 bases; junction bases not matched to a gene: 6. Germline loops: CDR1 MNHNS, CDR2 SASEGT. The CDR3 covers 15 residues. In DNA form, the CDR3 reads TGTGCCAGCAGTGGGGCTAGCGGATCCTCCTACGAGCAGTACTTC. Its protein is CASSGASGSSYEQYF.

This clonotype was picked up many times. The rearrangement links TRBV9 to TRBJ2-7; no reliable D call. CDR1 is SGDLS and CDR2 is YYNGEE in the germline V gene. V gave up 0 bases and J gave up 4 bases, with 14 bases separating them. This CDR3 is 15 amino acids long. CDR3 DNA sequence: TGTGCCAGCAGCGTAGAGTCCTCCGAACGTTACGAGCAGTACTTC. Translation gives CASSVESSERYEQYF.